This is a list of T cell receptor beta chains from one sample in a study of follicular helper T cells after annual influenza vaccination. Method: immunoSEQ multiplex PCR; TCRdb's copy keeps in-frame clones and lacks some. In the table there are approximately 9,300 clones, approximately 78% of which are singletons. The sequencing used CXCR5+ CD38- circulating T follicular helper cells from blood, collected 7 days after influenza vaccination. The receptors were sampled from an adult who received the influenza vaccine. The CDR3 runs from the conserved cysteine through the conserved F or W. A D gene is named only where the DNA matches it firmly. Size is omitted from some rows. Given values are once, few, many or a class for expanded clones.

length | D | J | V | size | CDR3 | DNA
13 | NA | TRBJ2-1 | TRBV7-9 | NA | CASSIDSNNEQFF | TGTGCCAGCAGCATTGACAGTAACAATGAGCAGTTCTTC
13 | TRBD1 | TRBJ1-3 | TRBV10-2 | NA | CASVQGPGNTIYF | TGCGCCAGTGTACAGGGGCCTGGAAACACCATATATTTT
11 | NA | TRBJ2-3 | TRBV18 | NA | CASSPSDTQYF | TGTGCCAGCTCACCTTCGGATACGCAGTATTTT
11 | NA | TRBJ1-1 | TRBV28 | NA | CASRDNTEAFF | TGTGCCAGCAGGGATAACACTGAAGCTTTCTTT
15 | NA | TRBJ1-5 | TRBV27 | NA | CASPPRVRRWQPQHF | TGTGCCAGCCCCCCGCGGGTGAGGCGGTGGCAGCCCCAGCATTTT
14 | NA | TRBJ1-2 | TRBV7-9 | few | CASSSTDREYGYTF | TGTGCCAGCAGCTCCACCGACAGAGAATATGGCTACACCTTC
17 | TRBD2 | TRBJ2-3 | TRBV5-1 | NA | CASSLAGAGGQGDTQYF | TGCGCCAGCAGCTTGGCTGGCGCGGGGGGGCAAGGAGATACGCAGTATTTT
13 | NA | TRBJ2-7 | TRBV4-1 | NA | CASSQDWPRPQYF | TGCGCCAGCAGCCAAGACTGGCCTCGGCCGCAGTACTTC
14 | NA | TRBJ1-4 | TRBV30 | once | CAWSRDSTNEKLFF | TGTGCCTGGAGCAGGGATTCAACTAATGAAAAACTGTTTTTT
18 | NA | TRBJ2-6 | TRBV5-1 | few | CASSLDAVYSSGANVLTF | TGCGCCAGCAGCTTGGACGCGGTTTATAGCTCTGGGGCCAACGTCCTGACTTTC
15 | NA | TRBJ2-6 | TRBV19 | NA | CASSIWESGANVLTF | TGTGCCAGTAGTATATGGGAGTCTGGGGCCAACGTCCTGACTTTC
12 | NA | TRBJ2-5 | TRBV5-5 | NA | CASSPEGETQYF | TGTGCCAGCAGCCCGGAGGGAGAGACCCAGTACTTC
15 | NA | TRBJ2-1 | TRBV30 | NA | CAWSVRDKAYNEQFF | TGTGCCTGGAGTGTACGGGACAAGGCCTACAATGAGCAGTTCTTC
13 | NA | TRBJ1-6 | TRBV18 | once | CASSPTRDSPLHF | TGTGCCAGCTCACCGACCAGGGATTCACCCCTCCACTTT
12 | NA | TRBJ2-1 | TRBV6-5 | NA | CASSYQGNEQFF | TGTGCCAGCAGTTACCAGGGCAATGAGCAGTTCTTC
15 | TRBD1 | TRBJ1-2 | TRBV5-6 | NA | CASSLDPTGMGGYTF | TGTGCCAGCAGCTTGGACCCGACAGGGATGGGCGGCTACACCTTC
14 | NA | TRBJ1-6 | TRBV14 | NA | CASSQRQGGSPLHF | TGTGCCAGCAGCCAGAGGCAGGGAGGCTCACCCCTCCACTTT
13 | TRBD1 | TRBJ2-7 | TRBV5-1 | NA | CASTKQGSSEQYF | TGCGCCAGCACCAAACAGGGGAGCAGCGAGCAGTACTTC
15 | NA | TRBJ1-6 | TRBV6-5 | few | CASSFGSQGLSPLHF | TGTGCCAGCAGTTTCGGTTCGCAGGGCCTTTCACCCCTCCACTTT
13 | TRBD2 | TRBJ2-1 | TRBV11-2 | NA | CASSWTRDNEQFF | TGTGCCAGCAGCTGGACTAGAGACAATGAGCAGTTCTTC
14 | TRBD2 | TRBJ2-1 | TRBV2 | NA | CASSDLRSGGATLF | TGTGCCAGCAGTGATCTTCGGAGCGGGGGGGCCACTCTCTTC
14 | TRBD1 | TRBJ2-2 | TRBV7-9 | NA | CASSSGQGAGELFF | TGTGCCAGCAGCTCTGGACAGGGGGCCGGGGAGCTGTTTTTT
16 | NA | TRBJ1-5 | TRBV19 | NA | CASRRKTGSGNQPQHF | TGTGCCAGTAGACGAAAGACAGGCTCAGGCAATCAGCCCCAGCATTTT
12 | NA | TRBJ1-5 | TRBV19 | NA | CASSTNNQPQHF | TGTGCCAGTAGTACAAACAATCAGCCCCAGCATTTT
15 | NA | TRBJ2-3 | TRBV10-3 | NA | CAISESQGGADTQYF | TGTGCCATCAGTGAGTCTCAGGGTGGGGCAGATACGCAGTATTTT
13 | NA | TRBJ1-1 | TRBV4-3 | NA | CASSQVTGTEAFF | TGCGCCAGCAGCCAAGTCACGGGCACTGAAGCTTTCTTT
17 | TRBD1 | TRBJ2-6 | TRBV19 | NA | CASSGGTGVSGANVLTF | TGTGCCAGTAGTGGCGGAACAGGGGTTTCTGGGGCCAACGTCCTGACTTTC
15 | TRBD2 | TRBJ2-2 | TRBV25-1 | NA | CASRRAGGRTGELFF | TGTGCCAGCAGGAGAGCGGGGGGGAGGACCGGGGAGCTGTTTTTT
15 | TRBD1 | TRBJ1-1 | TRBV7-8 | NA | CASSLGSQGETEAFF | TGTGCCAGCAGCTTAGGGTCACAGGGGGAGACTGAAGCTTTCTTT
13 | NA | TRBJ1-1 | TRBV30 | NA | CAWNRNVRTEAFF | TGTGCCTGGAACAGGAATGTAAGGACTGAAGCTTTCTTT
13 | NA | TRBJ1-4 | TRBV5-5 | NA | CASSWRLDEKLFF | TGTGCCAGCAGCTGGAGGTTGGATGAAAAACTGTTTTTT
14 | TRBD1 | TRBJ1-2 | TRBV6-1 | few | CASSDGQAPYGYTF | TGTGCCAGCAGTGATGGACAGGCCCCCTATGGCTACACCTTC
15 | TRBD1 | TRBJ2-1 | TRBV7-8 | NA | CASSSRQGAFNEQFF | TGTGCCAGCAGCTCCCGACAGGGGGCTTTCAATGAGCAGTTCTTC
15 | TRBD1 | TRBJ2-7 | TRBV7-2 | NA | CASSFRGQSTYEQYF | TGTGCCAGCAGCTTCCGGGGACAGTCCACCTACGAGCAGTACTTC
14 | NA | TRBJ1-1 | TRBV18 | NA | CASSPQRANTEAFF | TGTGCCAGCTCACCACAGAGAGCGAACACTGAAGCTTTCTTT
17 | TRBD2 | TRBJ2-7 | TRBV7-2 | NA | CASTRLAGGLSSYEQYF | TGTGCCAGCACCAGACTAGCGGGGGGCCTCAGCTCCTACGAGCAGTACTTC
14 | NA | TRBJ1-2 | TRBV6-6 | NA | CASSLSGARGGYTF | TGTGCCAGCAGTTTGTCAGGGGCGCGCGGTGGCTACACCTTC
14 | NA | TRBJ2-1 | TRBV5-1 | NA | CASSSREGAGEQFF | TGCGCCAGCAGCTCTAGGGAGGGGGCGGGAGAGCAGTTCTTC
14 | NA | TRBJ2-7 | TRBV5-5 | NA | CASSLSTPPYEQYF | TGTGCCAGCAGCTTGAGTACTCCACCCTACGAGCAGTACTTC
15 | TRBD1 | TRBJ1-2 | TRBV19 | NA | CASNPTQQGVGGYTF | TGTGCCAGTAACCCCACTCAACAGGGGGTAGGAGGCTACACCTTC
15 | NA | TRBJ2-7 | TRBV7-8 | NA | CASSPSRGISYEQYF | TGTGCCAGCAGCCCTAGTAGGGGGATCTCCTACGAGCAGTACTTC
13 | NA | TRBJ2-2 | TRBV10-3 | NA | CAISSLASGELFF | TGTGCCATCAGTAGCCTAGCGTCCGGGGAGCTGTTTTTT
15 | TRBD1 | TRBJ2-1 | TRBV7-9 | NA | CASSDPGTGYNEQFF | TGTGCCAGCAGCGACCCGGGGACAGGGTACAATGAGCAGTTCTTC